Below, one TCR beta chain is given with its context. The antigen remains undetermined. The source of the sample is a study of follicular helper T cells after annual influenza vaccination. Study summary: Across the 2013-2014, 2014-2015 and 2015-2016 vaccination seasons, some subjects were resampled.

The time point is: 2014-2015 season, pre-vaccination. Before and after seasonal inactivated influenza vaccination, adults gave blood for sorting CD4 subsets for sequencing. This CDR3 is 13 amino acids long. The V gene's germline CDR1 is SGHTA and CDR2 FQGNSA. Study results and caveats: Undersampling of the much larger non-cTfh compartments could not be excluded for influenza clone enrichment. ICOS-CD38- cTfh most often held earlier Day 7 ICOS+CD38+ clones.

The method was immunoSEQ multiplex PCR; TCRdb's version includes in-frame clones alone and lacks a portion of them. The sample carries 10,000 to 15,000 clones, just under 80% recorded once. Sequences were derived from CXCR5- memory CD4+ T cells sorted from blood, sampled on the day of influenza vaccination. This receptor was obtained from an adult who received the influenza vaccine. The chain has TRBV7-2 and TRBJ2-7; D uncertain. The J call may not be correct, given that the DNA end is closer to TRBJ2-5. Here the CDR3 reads CASSSALLETQYF. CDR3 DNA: TGTGCCAGCAGCTCCGCCTTACTCGAGACCCAGTACTTC.